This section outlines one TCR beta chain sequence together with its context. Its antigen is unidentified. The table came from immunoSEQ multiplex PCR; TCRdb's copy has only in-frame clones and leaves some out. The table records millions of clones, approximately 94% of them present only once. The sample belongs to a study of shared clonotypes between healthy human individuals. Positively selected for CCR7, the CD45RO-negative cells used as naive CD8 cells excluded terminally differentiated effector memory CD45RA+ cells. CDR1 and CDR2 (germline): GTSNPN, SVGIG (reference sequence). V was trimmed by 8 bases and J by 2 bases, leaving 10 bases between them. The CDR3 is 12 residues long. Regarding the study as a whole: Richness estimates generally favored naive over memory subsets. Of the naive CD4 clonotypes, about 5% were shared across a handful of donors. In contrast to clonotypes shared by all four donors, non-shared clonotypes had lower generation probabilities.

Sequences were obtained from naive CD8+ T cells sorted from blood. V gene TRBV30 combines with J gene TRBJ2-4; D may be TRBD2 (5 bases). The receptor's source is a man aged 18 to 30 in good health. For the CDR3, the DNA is TGTGCCCTTGAGGGCCCCAAAAACATTCAGTACTTC. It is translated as CALEGPKNIQYF.